This T cell receptor beta chain was captured by sequencing in a study of cytomegalovirus exposure and HLA in healthy donors. Vbeta (60) and Jbeta (13) primers were used in the PCR. Measured with immunoSEQ multiplex PCR; TCRdb has only the in-frame clones, and not every one. The data show 130,000 to 150,000 clones, around 78% seen once. Points from the study as a whole: For most TCR beta V segments, an earlier analysis put the productive rate at about 87% or about 30% of the time. Information on immune exposure was restricted to one variable (CMV serostatus). For cytomegalovirus status, the classifier reportedly gave diagnoses with high specificity and sensitivity.

This clone was detected only a few times. Its antigen is unidentified. The CDR3 has 14 amino acids. The germline CDR1 and CDR2 sequences are MNHEY and SVGAGI. The V segment lost 5 bases and the J segment 7 bases; nucleotides outside the gene matches: 8. This chain links TRBV6-5 with TRBJ2-1; 7 bases agree with TRBD2. The receptor was isolated from a man aged 35 to 55 in good health and CMV-seropositive. Source material: PBMCs. The CDR3 DNA follows: TGTGCCAGCAGTGACCCGGGAGGATGGAATGAGCAGTTCTTC. It codes for CASSDPGGWNEQFF.